This is a list of T cell receptor beta chains from one sample in a study of blood T cell repertoires in COVID-19. Measured with immunoSEQ multiplex PCR; TCRdb has only the in-frame clones, and not every one. This table has 150,000 or so clones, approximately 77% appearing once. The sample was PBMCs or T cells enriched from blood (not recorded which). Source of these receptors: a man in his fifties or sixties who had recovered from COVID-19. Each CDR3 is given with its conserved first and last residue. The D gene is left open where the match is weak. Size values are once, few and many counts, or a class for expanded clones, and some rows have none.

V gene: TRBV5-4
clone size: -
CDR3 length: 14
J gene: TRBJ1-1
D gene: TRBD1
CDR3 protein: CASSAGQGRTEAFF
CDR3 DNA: TGTGCCAGCAGCGCCGGACAGGGCAGAACTGAAGCTTTCTTT

V gene: TRBV18
clone size: -
CDR3 length: 15
J gene: TRBJ1-1
D gene: TRBD1
CDR3 protein: CASSPGTGGNTEAFF
CDR3 DNA: TGTGCCAGCTCACCCGGGACAGGAGGAAACACTGAAGCTTTCTTT

V gene: TRBV27
clone size: -
CDR3 length: 16
J gene: TRBJ2-3
D gene: -
CDR3 protein: CASSFPVGSGLDTQYF
CDR3 DNA: TGTGCCAGCAGTTTCCCCGTGGGAAGCGGGTTAGATACGCAGTATTTT

V gene: TRBV7-9
clone size: -
CDR3 length: 15
J gene: TRBJ1-6
D gene: -
CDR3 protein: CASSLGGNYNSPLHF
CDR3 DNA: TGTGCCAGCAGCTTAGGAGGAAACTATAATTCACCCCTCCACTTT

V gene: TRBV3-1/TRBV3-2
clone size: -
CDR3 length: 12
J gene: TRBJ2-1
D gene: -
CDR3 protein: CASSSTRDEQFF
CDR3 DNA: TGTGCCAGCAGCAGTACTAGGGATGAGCAGTTCTTC

V gene: TRBV4-1
clone size: -
CDR3 length: 17
J gene: TRBJ2-7
D gene: TRBD1
CDR3 protein: CASSQVGTGGLVVEQYF
CDR3 DNA: TGCGCCAGCAGCCAAGTTGGGACAGGGGGACTAGTGGTCGAGCAGTACTTC

V gene: TRBV6-5
clone size: -
CDR3 length: 16
J gene: TRBJ2-7
D gene: TRBD2
CDR3 protein: CASSFTRTSGSTEQYF
CDR3 DNA: TGTGCCAGCAGTTTCACTAGGACTAGCGGGAGCACCGAGCAGTACTTC

V gene: TRBV29-1
clone size: -
CDR3 length: 13
J gene: TRBJ1-4
D gene: -
CDR3 protein: CSVLTGNNEKLFF
CDR3 DNA: TGCAGCGTCCTGACAGGAAACAATGAAAAACTGTTTTTT

V gene: TRBV6-4
clone size: few
CDR3 length: 13
J gene: TRBJ2-3
D gene: -
CDR3 protein: CASSESRGDTQYF
CDR3 DNA: TGTGCCAGCAGTGAATCACGGGGAGATACGCAGTATTTT

V gene: TRBV5-1
clone size: -
CDR3 length: 17
J gene: TRBJ2-7
D gene: TRBD1
CDR3 protein: CASSFWTGGAGRYEQYF
CDR3 DNA: TGCGCCAGCAGCTTCTGGACAGGGGGCGCCGGACGCTACGAGCAGTACTTC

V gene: TRBV7-9
clone size: -
CDR3 length: 12
J gene: TRBJ2-5
D gene: -
CDR3 protein: CASSLQQETQYF
CDR3 DNA: TGTGCCAGCAGCTTACAGCAAGAGACCCAGTACTTC

V gene: TRBV7-8
clone size: -
CDR3 length: 21
J gene: TRBJ2-2
D gene: -
CDR3 protein: CASSFLYATLDSPRGTGELFF
CDR3 DNA: TGTGCCAGCAGCTTTCTTTACGCGACTCTAGACTCCCCCAGGGGCACCGGGGAGCTGTTTTTT

V gene: TRBV5-4
clone size: -
CDR3 length: 17
J gene: TRBJ2-7
D gene: TRBD1
CDR3 protein: CASSLARGTGGSYEQYF
CDR3 DNA: TGTGCCAGCAGCTTGGCCAGAGGGACAGGGGGATCCTACGAGCAGTACTTC

V gene: TRBV21-1
clone size: -
CDR3 length: 16
J gene: TRBJ1-5
D gene: -
CDR3 protein: CASSKGRNRGGQPQHF
CDR3 DNA: TGTGCCAGCAGCAAAGGTCGGAACAGGGGGGGTCAGCCCCAGCATTTT

V gene: TRBV7-6
clone size: -
CDR3 length: 15
J gene: TRBJ2-1
D gene: TRBD2
CDR3 protein: CASSRWLAGGNEQFF
CDR3 DNA: TGTGCCAGCAGCCGGTGGCTAGCGGGGGGGAATGAGCAGTTCTTC

V gene: TRBV30
clone size: -
CDR3 length: 13
J gene: TRBJ1-6
D gene: TRBD1
CDR3 protein: CAWRGTGKTPLHF
CDR3 DNA: TGTGCCTGGAGAGGGACAGGGAAGACACCCCTCCACTTT

V gene: TRBV5-6
clone size: -
CDR3 length: 15
J gene: TRBJ2-7
D gene: TRBD1
CDR3 protein: CASSPPGGLPVEQYF
CDR3 DNA: TGTGCCAGCAGCCCTCCAGGGGGCCTACCTGTAGAGCAGTACTTC

V gene: TRBV7-9
clone size: few
CDR3 length: 16
J gene: TRBJ1-1
D gene: -
CDR3 protein: CASSLAGRDLLVEAFF
CDR3 DNA: TGTGCCAGCAGCTTAGCGGGCAGGGATCTTTTAGTAGAAGCTTTCTTT

V gene: TRBV19
clone size: few
CDR3 length: 16
J gene: TRBJ1-4
D gene: TRBD1
CDR3 protein: CASSTLMGQGSEKLFF
CDR3 DNA: TGTGCCAGTAGCACTCTGATGGGACAGGGGAGTGAAAAACTGTTTTTT

V gene: TRBV11-2
clone size: few
CDR3 length: 14
J gene: TRBJ1-2
D gene: -
CDR3 protein: CASSWGQGSYGYTF
CDR3 DNA: TGTGCCAGCAGCTGGGGGCAGGGTTCGTATGGCTACACCTTC

V gene: TRBV27
clone size: -
CDR3 length: 11
J gene: TRBJ1-2
D gene: TRBD1
CDR3 protein: CASSSGGGYTF
CDR3 DNA: TGTGCCAGCAGTTCAGGGGGAGGCTACACCTTC

V gene: TRBV7-2
clone size: -
CDR3 length: 14
J gene: TRBJ2-5
D gene: -
CDR3 protein: CASSLAREQETQYF
CDR3 DNA: TGTGCCAGCAGCTTAGCGCGTGAACAAGAGACCCAGTACTTC

V gene: TRBV18
clone size: few
CDR3 length: 15
J gene: TRBJ1-4
D gene: -
CDR3 protein: CASSLRQPTNEKLFF
CDR3 DNA: TGTGCCAGCTCACTCCGACAGCCAACTAATGAAAAACTGTTTTTT

V gene: TRBV28
clone size: -
CDR3 length: 15
J gene: TRBJ2-5
D gene: -
CDR3 protein: CASSPSTGLQETQYF
CDR3 DNA: TGTGCCAGCAGTCCCTCGACAGGCCTACAAGAGACCCAGTACTTC

V gene: TRBV27
clone size: -
CDR3 length: 12
J gene: TRBJ1-6
D gene: -
CDR3 protein: CASGRGESPLHF
CDR3 DNA: TGTGCCAGCGGGAGAGGCGAATCACCCCTCCACTTT

V gene: TRBV7-2
clone size: -
CDR3 length: 17
J gene: TRBJ1-3
D gene: TRBD1
CDR3 protein: CASSSLITGALGNTIYF
CDR3 DNA: TGTGCCAGCAGCTCGTTAATTACAGGGGCTTTAGGAAACACCATATATTTT

V gene: TRBV9
clone size: -
CDR3 length: 18
J gene: TRBJ2-2
D gene: -
CDR3 protein: CASSAPRAGQLNTGELFF
CDR3 DNA: TGTGCCAGCAGCGCCCCCCGAGCAGGGCAGTTGAACACCGGGGAGCTGTTTTTT

V gene: TRBV27
clone size: large
CDR3 length: 17
J gene: TRBJ2-5
D gene: TRBD2
CDR3 protein: CASSFNSPTGTSKTQYF
CDR3 DNA: TGTGCCAGCAGTTTTAACTCCCCCACCGGGACTAGTAAGACCCAGTACTTC

V gene: TRBV6-1
clone size: few
CDR3 length: 17
J gene: TRBJ2-4
D gene: -
CDR3 protein: CASSEWPGPIAKNIQYF
CDR3 DNA: TGTGCCAGCAGTGAATGGCCAGGGCCCATAGCCAAAAACATTCAGTACTTC

V gene: TRBV2
clone size: few
CDR3 length: 14
J gene: TRBJ2-2
D gene: -
CDR3 protein: CASSPGQNTGELFF
CDR3 DNA: TGTGCCAGCAGCCCGGGACAGAACACCGGGGAGCTGTTTTTT

V gene: TRBV5-6
clone size: -
CDR3 length: 15
J gene: TRBJ1-2
D gene: -
CDR3 protein: CASSSGRGGLYGYTF
CDR3 DNA: TGTGCCAGCAGCTCGGGGCGCGGGGGCCTCTATGGCTACACCTTC

V gene: TRBV7-3
clone size: -
CDR3 length: 14
J gene: TRBJ2-3
D gene: -
CDR3 protein: CASSLYTYTDTQYF
CDR3 DNA: TGTGCCAGCAGCTTATATACCTACACAGATACGCAGTATTTT

V gene: TRBV28
clone size: -
CDR3 length: 13
J gene: TRBJ1-1
D gene: TRBD1
CDR3 protein: CASRRLTGTGVSF
CDR3 DNA: TGTGCCAGCAGGCGTCTCACTGGGACAGGAGTCTCTTTT

V gene: TRBV7-9
clone size: -
CDR3 length: 14
J gene: TRBJ2-7
D gene: -
CDR3 protein: CASSLRDTSYEQYF
CDR3 DNA: TGTGCCAGCAGCTTAAGGGACACGAGCTACGAGCAGTACTTC

V gene: TRBV7-8
clone size: -
CDR3 length: 16
J gene: TRBJ2-1
D gene: -
CDR3 protein: CASSLATVSSYNEQFF
CDR3 DNA: TGTGCCAGCAGCTTAGCCACGGTGAGCTCCTACAATGAGCAGTTCTTC

V gene: TRBV4-2
clone size: -
CDR3 length: 16
J gene: TRBJ2-7
D gene: TRBD2
CDR3 protein: CASSHPPGTSGYEQYF
CDR3 DNA: TGTGCCAGCAGCCATCCACCCGGGACTAGCGGTTACGAGCAGTACTTC

V gene: TRBV5-1
clone size: -
CDR3 length: 14
J gene: TRBJ1-5
D gene: TRBD1
CDR3 protein: CASSFDRENQPQHF
CDR3 DNA: TGCGCCAGCAGCTTCGACAGGGAGAATCAGCCCCAGCATTTT

V gene: TRBV4-1
clone size: -
CDR3 length: 15
J gene: TRBJ1-1
D gene: -
CDR3 protein: CASSIRVDMNTEAFF
CDR3 DNA: TGCGCCAGCAGCATCAGGGTTGACATGAACACTGAAGCTTTCTTT

V gene: TRBV5-5
clone size: -
CDR3 length: 14
J gene: TRBJ1-2
D gene: -
CDR3 protein: CASSLLGPGYGYTF
CDR3 DNA: TGTGCCAGCAGCTTACTAGGGCCTGGGTATGGCTACACCTTC

V gene: TRBV12-5
clone size: -
CDR3 length: 13
J gene: TRBJ1-1
D gene: TRBD1
CDR3 protein: CASARDSNTEAFF
CDR3 DNA: TGTGCTAGTGCCAGGGACAGCAACACTGAAGCTTTCTTT

V gene: TRBV28
clone size: -
CDR3 length: 18
J gene: TRBJ2-3
D gene: TRBD2
CDR3 protein: CASSPASGELSDTDTQYF
CDR3 DNA: TGTGCCAGCAGTCCTGCTAGCGGGGAGTTGTCTGACACAGATACGCAGTATTTT

V gene: TRBV7-9
clone size: few
CDR3 length: 13
J gene: TRBJ2-7
D gene: -
CDR3 protein: CASSSPTEYEQYF
CDR3 DNA: TGTGCCAGCAGCTCCCCGACAGAATACGAGCAGTACTTC

V gene: TRBV7-6
clone size: -
CDR3 length: 10
J gene: TRBJ2-1
D gene: -
CDR3 protein: CASSPIEQFF
CDR3 DNA: TGTGCCAGCAGCCCTATCGAGCAGTTCTTC

V gene: TRBV12-3/TRBV12-4
clone size: few
CDR3 length: 12
J gene: TRBJ1-2
D gene: TRBD1
CDR3 protein: CASKTGDGGYTF
CDR3 DNA: TGTGCCAGTAAGACAGGGGATGGCGGCTACACCTTC

V gene: TRBV27
clone size: -
CDR3 length: 15
J gene: TRBJ1-6
D gene: -
CDR3 protein: CASSSPSSYNSPLHF
CDR3 DNA: TGTGCCAGCAGTTCGCCGAGCTCCTATAATTCACCCCTCCACTTT

V gene: TRBV6-1
clone size: few
CDR3 length: 15
J gene: TRBJ1-5
D gene: -
CDR3 protein: CASSEAGMDNQPQHF
CDR3 DNA: TGTGCCAGCAGTGAGGCGGGTATGGACAATCAGCCCCAGCATTTT

V gene: TRBV28
clone size: -
CDR3 length: 16
J gene: TRBJ1-1
D gene: -
CDR3 protein: CASSFRTPPRNTEAFF
CDR3 DNA: TGTGCCAGCAGTTTCCGGACACCGCCTAGGAACACTGAAGCTTTCTTT

V gene: TRBV10-3
clone size: -
CDR3 length: 17
J gene: TRBJ1-1
D gene: TRBD1
CDR3 protein: CAISESSRDRMNTEAFF
CDR3 DNA: TGTGCCATCAGTGAGTCGTCGCGGGACAGGATGAACACTGAAGCTTTCTTT

V gene: TRBV7-8
clone size: -
CDR3 length: 15
J gene: TRBJ1-5
D gene: -
CDR3 protein: CASSRAMGGNQPQHF
CDR3 DNA: TGTGCCAGCAGCCGGGCAATGGGGGGGAATCAGCCCCAGCATTTT

V gene: TRBV20-1
clone size: -
CDR3 length: 15
J gene: TRBJ1-2
D gene: -
CDR3 protein: CSASLRRGKNYGYTF
CDR3 DNA: TGCAGTGCTAGTCTGCGTCGGGGGAAGAACTATGGCTACACCTTC

V gene: TRBV19
clone size: -
CDR3 length: 13
J gene: TRBJ1-2
D gene: -
CDR3 protein: CASTPLQEGGYTF
CDR3 DNA: TGTGCCAGTACCCCATTACAGGAAGGGGGCTACACCTTC

V gene: TRBV28
clone size: -
CDR3 length: 13
J gene: TRBJ2-5
D gene: -
CDR3 protein: CASSLVGPETQYF
CDR3 DNA: TGTGCCAGCAGTTTAGTGGGGCCGGAGACCCAGTACTTC

V gene: TRBV5-4
clone size: -
CDR3 length: 17
J gene: TRBJ2-7
D gene: TRBD2
CDR3 protein: CASSLASGLAATYEQYF
CDR3 DNA: TGTGCCAGCAGCTTGGCAAGCGGACTAGCGGCTACCTACGAGCAGTACTTC

V gene: TRBV6-5
clone size: -
CDR3 length: 12
J gene: TRBJ1-1
D gene: -
CDR3 protein: CASSGSYTEAFF
CDR3 DNA: TGTGCCAGCAGCGGTAGCTACACTGAAGCTTTCTTT

V gene: TRBV19
clone size: -
CDR3 length: 12
J gene: TRBJ1-5
D gene: -
CDR3 protein: CASRDKDQPQHF
CDR3 DNA: TGTGCCAGTAGGGACAAAGATCAGCCCCAGCATTTT

V gene: TRBV19
clone size: -
CDR3 length: 14
J gene: TRBJ1-1
D gene: -
CDR3 protein: CASISPDRNTEAFF
CDR3 DNA: TGTGCCAGTATATCCCCCGACAGGAACACTGAAGCTTTCTTT

V gene: TRBV15
clone size: few
CDR3 length: 19
J gene: TRBJ2-7
D gene: TRBD1
CDR3 protein: CATSREAQDSGQHSYEQYF
CDR3 DNA: TGTGCCACCAGCAGAGAGGCCCAAGATTCGGGACAGCACTCCTACGAGCAGTACTTC